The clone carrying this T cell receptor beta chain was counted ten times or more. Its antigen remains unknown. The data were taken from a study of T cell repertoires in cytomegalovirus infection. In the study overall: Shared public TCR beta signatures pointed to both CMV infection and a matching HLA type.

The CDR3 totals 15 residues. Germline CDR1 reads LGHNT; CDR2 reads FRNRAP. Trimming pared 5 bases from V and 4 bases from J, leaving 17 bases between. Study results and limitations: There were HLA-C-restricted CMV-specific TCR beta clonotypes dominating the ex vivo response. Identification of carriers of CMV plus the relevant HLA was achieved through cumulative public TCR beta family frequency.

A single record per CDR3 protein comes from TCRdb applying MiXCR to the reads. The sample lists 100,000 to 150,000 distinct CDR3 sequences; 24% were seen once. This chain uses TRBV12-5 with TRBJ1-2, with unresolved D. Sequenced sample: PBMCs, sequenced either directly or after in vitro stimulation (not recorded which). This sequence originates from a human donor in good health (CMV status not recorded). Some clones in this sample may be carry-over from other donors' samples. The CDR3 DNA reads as TGTGCTAGTGGTCCCGACACAAGCATGGGCTATGGCTACACCTTC. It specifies CASGPDTSMGYGYTF.